The TCR beta chain described here comes from a study of blood T cell repertoires in COVID-19. Overall study context: The United States, Italy and Spain were the sources of the acute and convalescent COVID-19 samples. Sources were T cells, B-cell-depleted T cells, or PBMCs; the material itself was cDNA or gDNA.

The CDR3 is 17 amino acids. Losses at the gene ends were 2 bases for V and 2 bases for J; bases not matched to a gene: 8. CDR1 and CDR2 from the germline V gene are MNHEY and SVGEGT. Original analysis: The authors estimated nucleated cell counts from reference gene primer amplification. The assay was immunoSEQ multiplex PCR, and TCRdb's table has in-frame clones only and misses some. The D gene and trimming were derived from the DNA, and the V and J assignments and clone size from that table. Altogether more than 200,000 clones are present, roughly 87% being singletons, with the ten largest covering 3% to 3.5%.

The rearrangement links TRBV6-2 or TRBV6-3 to TRBJ2-5, with 10 bases identical to TRBD2. Sequenced input: peripheral blood. The sequence was collected from a man between 18 and 35 years old with active or convalescent COVID-19. DNA for the CDR3: TGTGCCAGCAGTTACCTAGCGGGGGAGATCTTACAAGAGACCCAGTACTTC. This sequence encodes CASSYLAGEILQETQYF.